This passage covers 13 T cell receptor beta chains from one sample sequenced in a study of response to subunit inactivated influenza vaccine. MiXCR, applied by TCRdb to the RT-PCR reads, yields one record per CDR3 protein. The sample records approximately 520,000 distinct CDR3 sequences, roughly 23% being singletons. This specimen consisted of CD4+ T cells sorted from PBMCs, obtained 5 days after vaccination. The receptors shown here come from a man over 45 who received an inactivated influenza vaccine.

The DNA of the CDR3 is TGTGCCAGCAGTTTCGGTGGGGCTGGGTGGGAGCAGTTCTTC. Translation gives CASSFGGAGWEQFF. The chain recombines TRBV12-3 or TRBV12-4 with TRBJ2-1; D might be TRBD1 (5 bases). V gave up 3 bases and J gave up 10 bases, with 16 bases separating them. The CDR3 is 14 amino acids.

This clonotype was observed at least ten times. The chain has TRBV5-5 and TRBJ2-2; a weak D match, TRBD1 (6 bases). There are 15 residues in the CDR3. Trimming cost V 4 bases and J 0 bases, with 10 bases left between them. Per the germline V gene, CDR1 is SGHKS and CDR2 is YYEKEE (reference sequence). CDR3: CASSPGTTNTGELFF. CDR3 bases: TGTGCCAGCAGCCCCGGGACAACGAACACCGGGGAGCTGTTTTTT.

This clonotype has just a few counts. The gene calls are TRBV7-9 and TRBJ2-3; D may be TRBD1 or TRBD2 (5 bases each). The CDR3 covers 16 residues. Germline CDR1 and CDR2: SEHNR and FQNEAQ (reference sequence). V was cut by 5 bases and J by 1 base, with 16 bases left in between. CDR3 bases: TGTGCCAGCAGCCTCCCCCAGGGTAGCGGCACAGATACGCAGTATTTT. Protein: CASSLPQGSGTDTQYF.

In nucleotides, the CDR3 is TGTGCCAGCAAGAAATATTGGGGGACTAGCGGCCCTGAGAGCTCCTACAATGAGCAGTTCTTC. Its protein product is CASKKYWGTSGPESSYNEQFF. The genes are TRBV11-2 and TRBJ2-1; TRBD2 matches 11 bases. J lost 0 bases, V lost 7 bases, and 20 bases had no gene match. Germline CDR1 reads SGHAT; CDR2 reads FQNNGV. CDR3 length equals 21 residues.

The chain carries TRBV12-3 or TRBV12-4 and TRBJ2-2, with D possibly TRBD1 on 6 matching bases. The CDR3 has 14 residues. Trimming pared 6 bases from V and 1 base from J, leaving 9 bases between. The CDR3 loop reads CASRPDRNTGELFF. CDR3 coding DNA: TGTGCCAGCAGACCGGACAGGAACACCGGGGAGCTGTTTTTT.

This clonotype was picked up a small number of times. This chain links TRBV3-1 with TRBJ2-7; D might be TRBD1 (6 bases). Germline assignment: CDR1 LGHDT and CDR2 YNNKEL (reference sequence). This CDR3 region has 12 residues. Trimming stripped 5 bases from V and 3 bases from J, with 8 bases between. The CDR3 sequence is CASSIGGYEQYF. In DNA, the CDR3 is TGTGCCAGCAGCATAGGGGGCTACGAGCAGTACTTC.

J is TRBJ2-3 and V is TRBV9, with D tentatively TRBD2 (5 bases). CDR1 is SGDLS, CDR2 YYNGEE, per germline. Trimming stripped 3 bases from V and 2 bases from J, with 16 bases between. CDR3 length: 16 amino acids. Here the CDR3 reads CASSATRLTDTDTQYF. CDR3 bases: TGTGCCAGCAGCGCCACTAGACTTACAGACACAGATACGCAGTATTTT.

This clonotype was seen more than once but under ten times. V is TRBV29-1 and J is TRBJ2-1; D remains unclear. The CDR3 covers 9 residues. The V end lost 5 bases, the J end lost 8 bases, and 4 bases lay between the germline ends. From germline, CDR1 is SQVTM and CDR2 ANQGSEA. CDR3 amino acids: CSVSHEQFF. In nucleotides, the CDR3 is TGCAGCGTTAGCCATGAGCAGTTCTTC.

The chain joins TRBV6-5 to TRBJ2-3, with TRBD2 identical over 11 bases. V gave up 1 base and J gave up 2 bases; unmatched junction bases: 8. Germline V gives CDR1 MNHEY, CDR2 SVGAGI. The CDR3 is 18 residues long. The CDR3 DNA sequence: TGTGCCAGCAGTTACTTACCTTCTAGCGGGGGGATCACAGATACGCAGTATTTT. This sequence encodes CASSYLPSSGGITDTQYF.

Concerning this clonotype: Possible read error: a much larger clone is one base away. The chain carries TRBV7-9 and TRBJ2-3; TRBD2 agrees at 11 bases. This CDR3 comprises 15 residues. In germline, CDR1 is SEHNR, CDR2 FQNEAQ (reference sequence). The V gene end was trimmed by 5 bases and the J gene end by 2 bases; junction bases not matched to a gene: 3. As DNA, the CDR3 is TGTGCCAGCAGCGTTAGCGGGGGGGCCACAGATACGCAGTATTTT. It is translated as CASSVSGGATDTQYF.

This clonotype appeared a few times. The rearrangement uses TRBV12-3 or TRBV12-4 and TRBJ1-6, with D unclear. Trimming cost V 8 bases and J 0 bases, with 11 bases left between them. The CDR3 is 15 residues long. The DNA of the CDR3 is TGTGCCAGCTACAAGACGGGCTCCTATAATTCACCCCTCCACTTT. Protein sequence: CASYKTGSYNSPLHF.

This clonotype has a handful of counts. The chain uses TRBV29-1 and TRBJ2-6, with 7 bases matching TRBD1. Per germline, CDR1 SQVTM and CDR2 ANQGSEA. J lost 0 bases, V lost 8 bases, and 10 bases had no gene match. CDR3 length: 16 residues. This chain's CDR3 is CSTQGDGSSGANVLTF. Written as DNA, the CDR3 is TGCAGCACCCAGGGGGACGGAAGCTCTGGGGCCAACGTCCTGACTTTC.

The gene calls are TRBV5-1 and TRBJ2-7; 10 nucleotides agree with TRBD2. V shed 5 bases, J shed 2 bases, and the junction held 1 base outside the gene matches. CDR1 is SGHRS and CDR2 is YFSETQ in the germline V gene. The length of the CDR3 is 13 residues. CDR3 sequence (DNA): TGCGCCAGCAGGAGCGGGGGGGCCTACGAGCAGTACTTC. It translates to CASRSGGAYEQYF.